This TCR beta chain was sequenced in a study of shared clonotypes between healthy human individuals. Study-wide points: The genetic and exposure-history diversity represented was limited by few donors. Generation of non-shared clonotypes was less probable than generation of clonotypes shared by all four donors.

Concerning this clone: Its antigen is undetermined. This CDR3 is also generated by other DNA sequences in the sample.

Naive CD8 cells lacked CD45RO and underwent positive selection for CCR7, leaving out terminally differentiated effector memory CD45RA+ cells. The donor population consisted of healthy HIV-negative adults with no recent acute infections or vaccinations. Trimming removed 2 bases from V and 0 bases from J, with 8 bases in between. CDR1 and CDR2 from the germline V gene are MNHEY and SMNVEV (reference sequence). The CDR3 loop spans 16 amino acids. Sequencing used immunoSEQ multiplex PCR; TCRdb keeps in-frame clones, though not all of them. The sample has nearly 2 million clones, over 85% seen once. The sample was naive CD8+ T cells sorted from blood. The sequence was obtained from a man aged 18 to 35 in good health. The V and J genes are TRBV27 and TRBJ1-6; the D gene is possibly TRBD1 (5 bases). CDR3 residues: CASSLGGGSYNSPLHF. CDR3 nucleotides: TGTGCCAGCAGTTTAGGGGGGGGCTCCTATAATTCACCCCTCCACTTT.